These 9 T cell receptor beta chains originate from one sample sequenced in a study of brain metastases from non-small cell lung cancer. The repertoire was sequenced with immunoSEQ multiplex PCR; TCRdb's copy has only in-frame clones and lacks some. Seen here are thousands of clones, 82% observed once, and the top ten hold roughly a sixth. The sequenced material came from primary lung tumor tissue. The receptors shown here come from a donor at least 40 years old with non-small cell lung cancer.

This rearrangement joins TRBV7-3 to TRBJ2-3, with D possibly matching TRBD1 (5 bases). Germline-derived CDR1 and CDR2 are SGHTA and FQGTGA. V dropped 1 base and J dropped 4 bases, with 12 bases sitting between them. This CDR3 has 15 amino acids. Here the CDR3 DNA reads TGTGCCAGCAGCTTAAATGGCAGGGTGGCAGATACGCAGTATTTT. This sequence encodes CASSLNGRVADTQYF.

The V and J genes are TRBV7-9 and TRBJ1-6; D not certain. The CDR3 length is 14 residues. Germline V CDR1 and CDR2: SEHNR, FQNEAQ (reference sequence). The V and J ends lost 8 bases and 8 bases respectively, with 16 bases between them. CDR3 sequence: CASQLFGMDSPLHF. Here the CDR3 DNA reads TGTGCCAGCCAACTTTTTGGGATGGATTCACCCCTCCACTTT.

The DNA for the CDR3 is TGCGCCAGCAGTTCCGGGACTAGCGGGAGAGTAAAGTTCTTC. Its translation is CASSSGTSGRVKFF. The chain combines TRBV10-1 with TRBJ2-1; TRBD2 matches 14 bases. CDR1 WNHNN and CDR2 SYGVQD come from the germline V gene (reference sequence). The V segment lost 5 bases and the J segment 14 bases; nucleotides outside the gene matches: 8. This CDR3 is built from 14 residues.

The chain recombines TRBV10-2 with TRBJ2-5; a possible D gene is TRBD1 (6 bases). Germline CDR1 reads WSHSY; CDR2 reads SAAADI. The V end lost 7 bases, the J end lost 5 bases, and 20 bases lay between the germline ends. The CDR3 runs 15 residues. The CDR3 nucleotides are TGCGCCAGCACTTCAACTCAGGGGCCTGGGGAGACCCAGTACTTC. Translation gives CASTSTQGPGETQYF.

The V and J genes are TRBV7-7 and TRBJ1-1; possibly TRBD1 for D (5 bases). This CDR3 is built from 15 residues. The V gene's germline CDR1 is SSHAT and CDR2 FNYEAQ (reference sequence). CDR3 in DNA: TGTGTCCCTCTACCGGGGGGTATTCGGAACACTGAAGCTTTCTTT. Amino acids: CVPLPGGIRNTEAFF. The variable domain in full, completed from reference TRBV7-7 and TRBJ1-1, reads GAGVSQSPRYKVTKRGQDVTLRCDPISSHATLYWYQQALGQGPEFLTYFNYEAQPDKSGLPSDRFSAERPEGSISTLTIQRTEQRDSAMYRCVPLPGGIRNTEAFFGQGTRLTVV.

The sample holds one count of this clone. The chain's CDR3 is CASSKDKSSGKGVDEQFF. CDR3 nucleotides: TGTGCCAGCAGCAAAGATAAATCGTCAGGGAAAGGTGTAGATGAGCAGTTCTTC. The chain employs TRBV21-1 and TRBJ2-1; TRBD1 is the table's D call, not checked against the DNA. TRBV21-1 is a documented pseudogene. The CDR3 consists of 18 residues.

As regards this clone: The junction and the germline gene differ at one end; a read error may be behind it. This sample includes further DNA sequences coding for the same CDR3. The chain recombines TRBV6-1 with TRBJ1-2; perhaps TRBD1 as D (5 bases). Germline V gene data show CDR1 as MNHNS and CDR2 as SASEGT. The CDR3 extends over 15 amino acids. The chain's CDR3 is CASSEDAGAVHGYTF. The CDR3 coding sequence is TGTGCCAGCAGTGAAGATGCTGGGGCAGTGCATGGCTACACCTTT.

J is TRBJ2-1 and V is TRBV29-1, with TRBD1 identical over 7 bases. This CDR3 contains 14 residues. The germline CDR1 and CDR2 sequences are SQVTM and ANQGSEA. V lost 7 bases, J lost 4 bases, and 10 bases stayed unmatched. CDR3: CSAEVLDRYNEQFF. The DNA for the CDR3 is TGCAGCGCCGAGGTCCTGGACAGGTACAATGAGCAGTTCTTC.

This clone was found once. The genes are TRBV29-1 and TRBJ1-4, with TRBD1 identical over 7 bases. The CDR3 length is 15 residues. Germline V CDR1 and CDR2: SQVTM, ANQGSEA. The CDR3 region has the DNA TGCAGTGCAGGGGGAGGAGGGGAGGCGAATGAAAAACTGTTTTTT. It specifies CSAGGGGEANEKLFF.